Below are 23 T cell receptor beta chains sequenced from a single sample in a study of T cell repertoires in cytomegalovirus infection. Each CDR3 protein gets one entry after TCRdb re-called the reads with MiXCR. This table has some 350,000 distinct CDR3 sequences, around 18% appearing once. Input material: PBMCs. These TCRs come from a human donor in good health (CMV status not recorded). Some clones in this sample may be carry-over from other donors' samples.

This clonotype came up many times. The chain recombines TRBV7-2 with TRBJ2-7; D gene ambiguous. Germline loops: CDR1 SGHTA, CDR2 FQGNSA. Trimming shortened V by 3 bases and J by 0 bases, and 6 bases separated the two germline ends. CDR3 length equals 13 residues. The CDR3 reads CASSFTDSYEQYF. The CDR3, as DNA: TGTGCCAGCAGCTTTACAGACTCCTACGAGCAGTACTTC.

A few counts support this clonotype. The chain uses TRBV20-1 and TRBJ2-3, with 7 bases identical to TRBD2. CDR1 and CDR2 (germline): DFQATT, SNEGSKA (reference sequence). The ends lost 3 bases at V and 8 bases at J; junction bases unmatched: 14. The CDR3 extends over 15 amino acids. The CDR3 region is CSARNSGGSVGTQYF. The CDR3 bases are TGCAGTGCTAGGAATAGTGGCGGGAGTGTAGGTACGCAGTATTTT.

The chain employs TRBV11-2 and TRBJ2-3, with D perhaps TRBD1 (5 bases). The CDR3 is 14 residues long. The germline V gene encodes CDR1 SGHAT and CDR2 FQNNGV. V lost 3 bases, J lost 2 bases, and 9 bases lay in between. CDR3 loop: CASSFGRATDTQYF. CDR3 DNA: TGTGCCAGCAGCTTTGGCAGGGCCACAGATACGCAGTATTTT. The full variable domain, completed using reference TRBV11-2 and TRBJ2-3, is EAGVAQSPRYKIIEKRQSVAFWCNPISGHATLYWYQQILGQGPKLLIQFQNNGVVDDSQLPKDRFSAERLKGVDSTLKIQPAKLEDSAVYLCASSFGRATDTQYFGPGTRLTVL.

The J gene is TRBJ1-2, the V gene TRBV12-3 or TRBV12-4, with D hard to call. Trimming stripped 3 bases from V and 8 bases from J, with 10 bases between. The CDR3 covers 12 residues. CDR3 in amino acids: CASSFKGGGYTF. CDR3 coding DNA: TGTGCCAGCAGTTTCAAGGGAGGAGGCTACACCTTC.

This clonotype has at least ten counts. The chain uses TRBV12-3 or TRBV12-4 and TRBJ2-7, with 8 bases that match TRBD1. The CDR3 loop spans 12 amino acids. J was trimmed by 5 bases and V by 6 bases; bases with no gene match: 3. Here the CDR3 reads CASSRTGNEQYF. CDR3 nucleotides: TGTGCCAGCAGCCGGACAGGGAACGAGCAGTACTTC.

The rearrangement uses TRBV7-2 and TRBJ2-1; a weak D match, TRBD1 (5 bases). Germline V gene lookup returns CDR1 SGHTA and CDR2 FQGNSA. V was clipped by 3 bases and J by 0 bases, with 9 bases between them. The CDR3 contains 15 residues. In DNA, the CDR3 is TGTGCCAGCAGCTTTAGGGGCCCCTCCTACAATGAGCAGTTCTTC. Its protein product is CASSFRGPSYNEQFF. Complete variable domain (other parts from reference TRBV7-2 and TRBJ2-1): GAGVSQSPSNKVTEKGKDVELRCDPISGHTALYWYRQSLGQGLEFLIYFQGNSAPDKSGLPSDRFSAERTGGSVSTLTIQRTQQEDSAVYLCASSFRGPSYNEQFFGPGTRLTVL.

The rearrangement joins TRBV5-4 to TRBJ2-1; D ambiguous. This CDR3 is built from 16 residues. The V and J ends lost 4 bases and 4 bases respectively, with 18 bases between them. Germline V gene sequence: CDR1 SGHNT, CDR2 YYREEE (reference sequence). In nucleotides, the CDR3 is TGTGCCAGCAGCCCTATGGGGATGGCGAAATACAATGAGCAGTTCTTC. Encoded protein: CASSPMGMAKYNEQFF.

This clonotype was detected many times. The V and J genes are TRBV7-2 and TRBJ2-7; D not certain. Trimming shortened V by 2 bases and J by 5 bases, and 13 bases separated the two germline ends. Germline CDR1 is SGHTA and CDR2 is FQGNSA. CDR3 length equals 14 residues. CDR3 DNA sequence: TGTGCCAGCAGCTTATCGACTCTGAGGCACGAGCAGTACTTC. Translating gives CASSLSTLRHEQYF.

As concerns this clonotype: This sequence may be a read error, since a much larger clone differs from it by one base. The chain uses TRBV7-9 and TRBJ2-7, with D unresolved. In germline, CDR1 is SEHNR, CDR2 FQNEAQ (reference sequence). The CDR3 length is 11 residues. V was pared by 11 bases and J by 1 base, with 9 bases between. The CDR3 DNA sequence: TGTGCCGGCAAGGCTTCCTACGAGCAGTACTTC. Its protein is CAGKASYEQYF.

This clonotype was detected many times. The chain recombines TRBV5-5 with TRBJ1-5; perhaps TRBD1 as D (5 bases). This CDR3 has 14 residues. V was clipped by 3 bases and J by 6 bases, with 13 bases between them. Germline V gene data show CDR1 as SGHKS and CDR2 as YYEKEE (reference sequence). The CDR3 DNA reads TGTGCCAGCAGCTCTACGGGGGGGTCTCAGCCCCAGCATTTT. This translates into CASSSTGGSQPQHF.

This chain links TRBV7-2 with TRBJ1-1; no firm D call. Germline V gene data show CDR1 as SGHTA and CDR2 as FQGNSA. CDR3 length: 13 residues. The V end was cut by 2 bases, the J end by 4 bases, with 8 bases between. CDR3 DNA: TGTGCCAGCAGCTTATCCCCGGGCACTGAAGCTTTCTTT. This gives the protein CASSLSPGTEAFF.

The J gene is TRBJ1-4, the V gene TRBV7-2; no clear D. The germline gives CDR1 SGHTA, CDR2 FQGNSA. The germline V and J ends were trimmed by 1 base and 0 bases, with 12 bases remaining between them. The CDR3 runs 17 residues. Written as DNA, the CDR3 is TGTGCCAGCAGCTTAGAGGGCAGGTCGTCAACTAATGAAAAACTGTTTTTT. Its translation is CASSLEGRSSTNEKLFF.

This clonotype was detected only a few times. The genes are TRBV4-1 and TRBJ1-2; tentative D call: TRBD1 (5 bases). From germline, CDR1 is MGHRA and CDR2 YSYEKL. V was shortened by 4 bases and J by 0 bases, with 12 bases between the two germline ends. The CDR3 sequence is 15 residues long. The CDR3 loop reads CASSPGGGTNYGYTF. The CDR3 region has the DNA TGCGCCAGCAGCCCTGGCGGGGGTACTAACTATGGCTACACCTTC.

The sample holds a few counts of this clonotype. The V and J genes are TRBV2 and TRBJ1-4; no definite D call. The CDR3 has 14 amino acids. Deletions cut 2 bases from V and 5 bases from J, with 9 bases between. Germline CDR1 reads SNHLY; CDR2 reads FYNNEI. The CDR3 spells CASSERALNEKLFF. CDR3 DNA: TGTGCCAGCAGTGAAAGGGCCCTAAATGAAAAACTGTTTTTT.

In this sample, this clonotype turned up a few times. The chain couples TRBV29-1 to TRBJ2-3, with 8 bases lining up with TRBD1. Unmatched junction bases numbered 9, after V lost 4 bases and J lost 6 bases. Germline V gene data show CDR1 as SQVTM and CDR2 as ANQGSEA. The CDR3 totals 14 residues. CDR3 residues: CSVVTGAKYDTQYF. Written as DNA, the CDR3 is TGCAGCGTTGTGACAGGGGCCAAATACGATACGCAGTATTTT.

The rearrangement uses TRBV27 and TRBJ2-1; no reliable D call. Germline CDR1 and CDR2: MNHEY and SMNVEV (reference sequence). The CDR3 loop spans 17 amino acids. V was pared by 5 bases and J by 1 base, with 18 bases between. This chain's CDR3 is CASSQRIVFNSYNEQFF. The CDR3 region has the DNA TGTGCCAGCAGTCAAAGAATAGTTTTTAATTCCTACAATGAGCAGTTCTTC.

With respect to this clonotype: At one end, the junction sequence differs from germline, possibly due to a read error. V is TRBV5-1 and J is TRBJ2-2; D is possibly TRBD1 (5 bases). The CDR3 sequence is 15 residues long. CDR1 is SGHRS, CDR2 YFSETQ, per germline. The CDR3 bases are TGCGCCGGCAGCCTTTCAGGGTTTTACACCGGGGAGCTGTTTTTT. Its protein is CAGSLSGFYTGELFF. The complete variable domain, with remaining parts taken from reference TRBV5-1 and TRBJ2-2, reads KAGVTQTPRYLIKTRGQQVTLSCSPISGHRSVSWYQQTPGQGLQFLFEYFSETQRNKGNFPGRFSGRQFSNSRSEMNVSTLELGDSALYLCAGSLSGFYTGELFFGEGSRLTVL.

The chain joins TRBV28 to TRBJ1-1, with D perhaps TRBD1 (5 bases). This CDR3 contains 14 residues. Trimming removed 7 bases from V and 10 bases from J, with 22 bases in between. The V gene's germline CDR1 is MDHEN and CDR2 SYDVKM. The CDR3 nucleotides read TGTGCCAGCACCTTATCCGGGACTCCCACCCGAGCTTTCTTT. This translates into CASTLSGTPTRAFF.

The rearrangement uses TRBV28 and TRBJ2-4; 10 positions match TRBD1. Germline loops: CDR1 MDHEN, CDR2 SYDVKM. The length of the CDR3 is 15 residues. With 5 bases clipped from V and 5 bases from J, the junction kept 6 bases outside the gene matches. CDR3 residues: CASSPWTGGQNIQYF. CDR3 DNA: TGTGCCAGCAGTCCTTGGACAGGGGGTCAAAACATTCAGTACTTC. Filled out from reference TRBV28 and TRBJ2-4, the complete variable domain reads DVKVTQSSRYLVKRTGEKVFLECVQDMDHENMFWYRQDPGLGLRLIYFSYDVKMKEKGDIPEGYSVSREKKERFSLILESASTNQTSMYLCASSPWTGGQNIQYFGAGTRLSVL.

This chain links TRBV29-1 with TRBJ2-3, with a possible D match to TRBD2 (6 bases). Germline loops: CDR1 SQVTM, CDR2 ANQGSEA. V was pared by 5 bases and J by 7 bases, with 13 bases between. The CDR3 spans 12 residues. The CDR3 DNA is TGCAGCGTTAAGGACTATTCCTATACGCAGTATTTT. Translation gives CSVKDYSYTQYF.

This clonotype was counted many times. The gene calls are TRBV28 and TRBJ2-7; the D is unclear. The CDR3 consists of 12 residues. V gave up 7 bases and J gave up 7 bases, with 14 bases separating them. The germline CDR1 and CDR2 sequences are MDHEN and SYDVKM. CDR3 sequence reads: CASTGLSSEQYF. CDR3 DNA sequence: TGTGCCAGCACAGGTCTATCGAGTGAGCAGTACTTC.

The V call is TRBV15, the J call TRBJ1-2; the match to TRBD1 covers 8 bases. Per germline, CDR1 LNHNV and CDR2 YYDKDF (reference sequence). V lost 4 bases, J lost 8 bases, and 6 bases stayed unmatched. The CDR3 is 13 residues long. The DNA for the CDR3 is TGTGCCACCAGCAAGACAGGGGTCGAAGGCTACACCTTC. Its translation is CATSKTGVEGYTF.

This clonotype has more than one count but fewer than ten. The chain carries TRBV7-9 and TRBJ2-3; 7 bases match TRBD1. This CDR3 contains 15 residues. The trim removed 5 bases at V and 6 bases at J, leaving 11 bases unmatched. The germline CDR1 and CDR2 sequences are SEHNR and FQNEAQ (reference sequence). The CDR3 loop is CASSLDRVGRDTQYF. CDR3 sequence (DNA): TGTGCCAGCAGCCTAGACAGGGTCGGAAGGGATACGCAGTATTTT. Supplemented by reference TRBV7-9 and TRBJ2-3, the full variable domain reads DTGVSQNPRHKITKRGQNVTFRCDPISEHNRLYWYRQTLGQGPEFLTYFQNEAQLEKSRLLSDRFSAERPKGSFSTLEIQRTEQGDSAMYLCASSLDRVGRDTQYFGPGTRLTVL.